Each of the 4 T cell receptor beta chains below was sequenced from the same sample in a study of vaccination effects on CD4 cells after COVID-19 (dated by TCRdb to about 2022). No antigen has been identified for these receptors. The method behind the library was the immunoSEQ multiplex PCR assay. TCRdb stores this immuneACCESS table with in-frame sequences only. Part of the clones is absent; in the studies checked, under half of the shortfall reflects unresolved V genes, and no reason is known for the rest. The sample table records about 24,000 clones; more than 60% of these occur just once. Clones ranked in the top ten supply 7% to 10% of the sample. In the ViraFEST assay, PBMC were stimulated with viral peptide pools, and TCR sequencing was then used to find antigen-specific CD4+ T cell clonotypes based on their expansion. After around 11 days of culture, CD4+ T cells were isolated with the EasySep CD4+ T cell isolation kit. Two doses of either the BNT162b2 or the mRNA-1273 mRNA SARS-CoV-2 vaccine were administered to participants.

This material consisted of CD4+ T cells from PBMCs cultured with SARS-CoV-2 spike peptides, taken after COVID-19 vaccination. Read against the paper, the sample's cell subset or site label means: SARS-CoV-2 spike overlapping peptide pool stimulation. The receptors come from a human donor who received a COVID-19 vaccine.

The chain carries TRBV5-4 and TRBJ1-3, with a tentative D call TRBD1 (6 bases). Germline CDR1 and CDR2: SGHNT and YYREEE (reference sequence). Trimming took off 4 bases at V and 4 bases at J, with 15 bases between the two ends. The CDR3 loop spans 15 amino acids. Written as DNA, the CDR3 is TGTGCCAGCAGCCTCCGTCAGGGGTCCGGAAACACCATATATTTT. Its translation: CASSLRQGSGNTIYF.

The chain is built from TRBV3-1 (or the pseudogene TRBV3-2) and TRBJ2-3; no reliable D call. This CDR3 has 13 residues. Trimming took 1 base from V and 6 from J, leaving 8 bases between them. The V gene's germline CDR1 is LGHDT and CDR2 YNNKEL (reference sequence). CDR3 loop: CASSQGNLDTQYF. In DNA form, the CDR3 reads TGTGCCAGCAGCCAAGGAAATTTGGATACGCAGTATTTT.

This clone appeared once. CDR3 protein: CASSRGSLADTQYF. Written as DNA, the CDR3 is TGTGCCAGCTCCCGCGGGTCTTTGGCAGATACGCAGTATTTT. The genes are TRBV18 and TRBJ2-3; D perhaps matches TRBD2 (5 bases). Trimming stripped 6 bases from V and 4 bases from J, with 14 bases between. Germline V gene lookup returns CDR1 KGHSH and CDR2 LQKENI. The CDR3 totals 14 residues.

The chain carries TRBV5-1 and TRBJ2-2; D is unresolved. Germline CDR1 reads SGHRS; CDR2 reads YFSETQ. The CDR3 has 16 residues. V was shortened by 0 bases and J by 0 bases, with 9 bases between the two germline ends. DNA of the CDR3: TGCGCCAGCAGCTTGGGACCTAGGACGAACACCGGGGAGCTGTTTTTT. The encoded protein is CASSLGPRTNTGELFF.